These T cell receptor beta chains were read from a single sample in a study of T cells in Graves' hyperthyroidism and ophthalmopathy. Via MiXCR, TCRdb re-called the multiplex PCR reads, giving one row per CDR3 protein. The sample has 600,000 or so distinct CDR3 sequences, 15% to 20% seen once. The material sequenced was blood. These receptors were obtained from a woman aged 25 to 39 with Graves' hyperthyroidism. Both conserved end residues are part of each CDR3. A D gene is named only where the DNA matches it firmly. The size field is filled for only some rows; it gives once, few, many or a size class.

.	TRBV4-2	TRBJ2-1	.	CASAGSSYNEQFF	TGTGCCAGCGCCGGGAGCTCCTACAATGAGCAGTTCTTC
.	TRBV6-1	TRBJ1-5	many	CASSEHREGQPQHF	TGTGCCAGCAGTGAACATAGGGAGGGTCAGCCCCAGCATTTT
TRBD2	TRBV12-3/TRBV12-4	TRBJ2-1	.	CAGSYRTSGIFPNEQFF	TGTGCCGGCAGTTATCGGACTAGCGGGATCTTTCCGAATGAGCAGTTCTTC
TRBD1	TRBV4-3	TRBJ2-5	few	CASSQEGTGNPTQYF	TGCGCCAGCAGCCAAGAGGGGACAGGGAACCCGACCCAGTACTTC
.	TRBV27	TRBJ1-6	.	CASSLSVIRLSSYNSPLHF	TGTGCCAGCAGTTTGTCTGTGATAAGACTGAGCTCCTATAATTCACCCCTCCACTTT
.	TRBV7-2	TRBJ2-1	many	CASSLVTPPYNEQFF	TGTGCCAGCAGCTTAGTGACTCCCCCCTACAATGAGCAGTTCTTC
.	TRBV2	TRBJ1-6	.	CASIRTENSPLHF	TGTGCCAGCATCCGGACAGAAAATTCACCCCTCCACTTT
.	TRBV10-3	TRBJ1-4	many	CAIRKGDQSKKLFF	TGTGCCATCAGAAAAGGGGACCAGTCGAAAAAACTGTTTTTT
TRBD1	TRBV9	TRBJ2-5	.	CASSVAGTGPQETQYF	TGTGCCAGCAGCGTAGCAGGGACAGGACCTCAAGAGACCCAGTACTTC
.	TRBV28	TRBJ2-7	many	CASSTNRASLEQYF	TGTGCCAGCAGCACCAACCGGGCCTCCTTGGAGCAGTACTTC
.	TRBV11-3	TRBJ2-2	many	CASTGRNTGELFF	TGTGCCAGCACCGGACGGAACACCGGGGAGCTGTTTTTT
.	TRBV24-1	TRBJ2-1	few	CATSDPPTSKEQFF	TGTGCCACCAGTGACCCCCCGACTAGTAAGGAGCAGTTCTTC
.	TRBV10-3	TRBJ2-7	.	CAVSYSSPGYEQYF	TGTGCCGTCAGCTACTCGTCCCCGGGTTACGAGCAGTACTTC
TRBD1	TRBV6-1	TRBJ1-1	many	CASRTGWAEAFF	TGTGCCAGTAGGACAGGGTGGGCTGAAGCTTTCTTT
.	TRBV2	TRBJ1-2	many	CASSERGTEWGYTF	TGTGCCAGCAGTGAGCGGGGGACCGAGTGGGGCTACACCTTC
.	TRBV28	TRBJ1-5	.	CASSTINQPQHF	TGTGCCAGCAGTACTATCAATCAGCCCCAGCATTTT
.	TRBV20-1	TRBJ2-7	many	CSARSIAGIYEQYF	TGCAGTGCTCGGTCAATAGCTGGGATATACGAGCAGTACTTC
.	TRBV6-1	TRBJ1-6	few	CASTTGGGNSPLHF	TGTGCCAGCACGACGGGTGGGGGGAATTCACCCCTCCACTTT
TRBD2	TRBV6-1	TRBJ2-5	.	CASARWGTSELQETQYF	TGTGCCAGCGCACGGTGGGGGACTAGCGAGTTACAAGAGACCCAGTACTTC
.	TRBV6-2/TRBV6-3	TRBJ1-2	few	CASSYGQTNYGYTF	TGTGCCAGCAGTTATGGGCAAACTAACTATGGCTACACCTTC
.	TRBV29-1	TRBJ1-1	many	CSVRRGIAFF	TGCAGCGTCCGTAGGGGGATAGCTTTCTTT
.	TRBV28	TRBJ2-6	.	CATPSRAGANVLAF	TGTGCCACCCCGAGCCGGGCTGGGGCCAACGTCCTGGCTTTC
.	TRBV19	TRBJ2-1	.	CASSIGRGSNEQFF	TGTGCCAGTAGTATCGGGCGGGGTTCCAATGAGCAGTTCTTC
.	TRBV7-3	TRBJ2-3	many	CASSLNSGDTQYF	TGTGCCAGCAGCTTAAACTCGGGAGATACGCAGTATTTT
TRBD2	TRBV6-1	TRBJ2-7	many	CASRVLAGSQEQYF	TGTGCCAGCAGGGTTCTAGCGGGAAGTCAAGAGCAGTACTTC
TRBD2	TRBV11-2	TRBJ2-1	many	CASSLEASGRASSYNEQFF	TGTGCCAGCAGCTTAGAGGCTAGCGGGAGGGCTAGCTCCTACAATGAGCAGTTCTTC
TRBD2	TRBV28	TRBJ2-2	.	CASTGTSGRRREAGELFF	TGTGCCAGCACCGGGACTAGCGGGAGAAGGAGAGAGGCCGGGGAGCTGTTTTTT
TRBD1	TRBV2	TRBJ1-1	.	CASSAGTGFTEAFF	TGTGCCAGCAGTGCCGGGACAGGGTTCACTGAAGCTTTCTTT
.	TRBV4-1	TRBJ2-7	few	CASSQERQKPSYEQYF	TGCGCCAGCAGCCAAGAACGACAGAAACCTTCCTACGAGCAGTACTTC
TRBD1	TRBV20-1	TRBJ2-1	many	CSAREPPGQGKPLNYNEQFF	TGCAGTGCTAGAGAGCCCCCGGGACAGGGAAAACCCTTAAACTACAATGAGCAGTTCTTC
TRBD1	TRBV5-5	TRBJ1-2	few	CASSSGGTGGVGYTF	TGTGCCAGCAGCTCGGGGGGGACAGGGGGCGTTGGCTACACCTTC